This record concerns one T cell receptor beta chain sequence. Its target is unknown. This record belongs to a study of T cell responses to AZD1222 COVID-19 vaccine. Study-level results: Every sample of the repertoires postdated the peak T cell response. Donors in the cohort were predominantly white British and more often female, and clonal diversity was possibly underestimated. Rises in breadth and depth of Spike-specific TCRs came after two AZD1222 doses.

Clones were sequenced by immunoSEQ multiplex PCR, and TCRdb holds only the in-frame ones, with some missing. Altogether 120,000 to 150,000 clones are present, 75% to 90% being singletons, with the ten largest covering approximately 1.6%. Per the germline V gene, CDR1 is SGHTA and CDR2 is FQGNSA. Trimming removed 1 base at V and 12 bases at J, with 7 bases between. This CDR3 spans 11 amino acids. Sample: peripheral blood, taken 28 days after the second AZD1222 dose. The source of this sequence is an adult who received the AZD1222 COVID-19 vaccine. V gene TRBV7-2 combines with J gene TRBJ2-1, with D hard to call. CDR3 bases: TGTGCCAGCAGCTTAGGACCTTTGCAGTTCTTC. Encoded protein: CASSLGPLQFF.